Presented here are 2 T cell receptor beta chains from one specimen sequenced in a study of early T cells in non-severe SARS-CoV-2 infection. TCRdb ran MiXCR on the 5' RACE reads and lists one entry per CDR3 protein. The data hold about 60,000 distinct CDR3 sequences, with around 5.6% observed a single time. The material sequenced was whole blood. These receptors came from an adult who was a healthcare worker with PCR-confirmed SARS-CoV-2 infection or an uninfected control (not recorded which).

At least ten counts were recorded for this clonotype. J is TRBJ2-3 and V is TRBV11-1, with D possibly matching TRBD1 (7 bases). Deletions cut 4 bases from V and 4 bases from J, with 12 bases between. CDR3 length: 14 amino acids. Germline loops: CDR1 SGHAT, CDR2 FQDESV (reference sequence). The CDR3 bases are TGTGCCAGCAGCTGGGGGGACAGCCCAGATACGCAGTATTTT. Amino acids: CASSWGDSPDTQYF.

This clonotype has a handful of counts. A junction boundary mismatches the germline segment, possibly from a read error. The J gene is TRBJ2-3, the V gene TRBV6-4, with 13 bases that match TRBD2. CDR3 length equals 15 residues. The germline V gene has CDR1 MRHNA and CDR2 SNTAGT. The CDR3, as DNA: TGTGCCAACAGTGCTACTAGCGGGGGGGGAGATACGCAGTATTTT. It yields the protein CANSATSGGGDTQYF.